This T cell receptor (beta chain) comes out of a study of T cells in Graves' hyperthyroidism and ophthalmopathy. The wider study: Before any treatment, at initial diagnosis, peripheral blood was collected.

This clonotype was observed at least ten times. CDR3 length equals 20 residues. Trimming left V 6 bases short and J 3 bases short, with 29 bases between. Germline CDR1 reads MNHEY; CDR2 reads SVGEGT. Amplified TCR beta CDR3 regions derived from RNA transcripts. HTBI primers were employed in a first-round RT-PCR of the TCR CDR3. Using its own MiXCR run on the multiplex PCR reads, TCRdb lists one record per CDR3 protein. Here the sample spans under 250,000 distinct CDR3 sequences, around 26% being singletons. Each person with ophthalmopathy scored at least 3 on the Clinical Activity Score, reached NOSPECS grade 4 or higher, and had been ill under 3 months.

The chain uses TRBV6-2 or TRBV6-3 and TRBJ2-2; weak D call: TRBD2 (5 bases). This receptor was taken from a woman between 35 and 50 years old with Graves' ophthalmopathy. The sequencing input was blood. DNA for the CDR3: TGTGCCAGCAGACGCCCTACTAGGTTAAAGTTAGATCCGTACACCGGGGAGCTGTTTTTT. Translation gives CASRRPTRLKLDPYTGELFF.